These 14 T cell receptor beta chains were sequenced from one sample in a study of identifying expanded T cells in peripheral blood. Only in-frame clones appear in the TCRdb table, and some are missing; sequencing was by immunoSEQ multiplex PCR. The table has 80,000 to 90,000 clones, around 85% seen once. The sequenced material came from blood. The source of these receptors is a person aged 18 to 75 in good health.

The genes are TRBV6-1 and TRBJ2-2; TRBD2 might be the D (6 bases). This CDR3 has 13 amino acids. The V end was cut by 7 bases, the J end by 5 bases, with 11 bases between. The germline CDR1 and CDR2 sequences are MNHNS and SASEGT. CDR3 in DNA: TGTGCCAGCACGATGGGGGGTACCGGGGAGCTGTTTTTT. Amino acids: CASTMGGTGELFF.

This chain uses TRBV9 with TRBJ2-7, with a weak D call TRBD1 (6 bases). Trimming cost V 1 base and J 7 bases, with 21 bases left between them. The CDR3 is 16 residues long. Per the germline V gene, CDR1 is SGDLS and CDR2 is YYNGEE. The CDR3 bases are TGTGCCAGCAGCGTAAGGGCGGAACAGGGTTTAGGTGAGCAGTACTTC. Translation gives CASSVRAEQGLGEQYF.

V and J are TRBV14 and TRBJ1-2; tentative D call: TRBD1 (6 bases). This CDR3 region has 16 residues. V lost 2 bases to trimming and J lost 5 bases, with 18 bases between them. Germline CDR1 and CDR2: SGHDN and FVKESK. This CDR3 is CASSQTRTVPAYGYTF. CDR3 coding DNA: TGTGCCAGCAGCCAAACCCGGACAGTTCCTGCTTATGGCTACACCTTC.

The V call is TRBV5-1, the J call TRBJ1-1; D ambiguous. Between the trimmed V and J ends, which lost 2 bases and 5 bases, there was a span of 22 bases. Germline values: CDR1 SGHRS, CDR2 YFSETQ. CDR3 length: 17 residues. The CDR3 loop reads CASSLSTSLKFPTEAFF. The CDR3 DNA reads TGCGCCAGCAGCTTAAGTACGTCCCTAAAGTTCCCAACTGAAGCTTTCTTT.

This rearrangement joins TRBV6-6 to TRBJ2-7, with D tentatively TRBD2 (5 bases). The CDR3 covers 13 residues. Trimming stripped 2 bases from V and 3 bases from J, with 8 bases between. Per germline, CDR1 MNHNY and CDR2 SVGAGI (reference sequence). CDR3 sequence reads: CASSYTRDYEQYF. In nucleotides, the CDR3 is TGTGCCAGCAGTTACACGAGGGACTACGAGCAGTACTTC.

V and J are TRBV30 and TRBJ1-6; no clear D. CDR1 is GTSNPN and CDR2 is SVGIG in the germline V gene (reference sequence). The CDR3 totals 14 residues. The ends were cut back, 5 bases at V and 0 bases at J, with 8 bases in the middle. The CDR3 DNA reads as TGTGCCTGGTCTGCGTTCTCCTATAATTCACCCCTCCACTTT. Translation gives CAWSAFSYNSPLHF.

The chain has TRBV6-1 and TRBJ1-5, with D possibly being TRBD1 (6 bases). Germline V gene lookup returns CDR1 MNHNS and CDR2 SASEGT. The CDR3 is 15 residues long. Deletions cut 4 bases from V and 4 bases from J, with 14 bases between. CDR3 sequence reads: CASSATGRQNQPQHF. The CDR3 coding sequence is TGTGCCAGCAGTGCGACAGGCCGCCAGAATCAGCCCCAGCATTTT.

The V call is TRBV19, the J call TRBJ2-4; tentative D call: TRBD2 (6 bases). The CDR3 runs to 14 residues. The V end was cut by 8 bases, the J end by 5 bases, with 16 bases between. Germline V gives CDR1 LNHDA, CDR2 SQIVND (reference sequence). The CDR3 is CASRRVGPQNIQYF. The CDR3 bases are TGTGCCAGTCGGAGGGTTGGGCCGCAAAACATTCAGTACTTC.

J is TRBJ2-2 and V is TRBV19; D not certain. Germline V CDR1 and CDR2: LNHDA, SQIVND (reference sequence). Trimming stripped 4 bases from V and 3 bases from J, with 9 bases between. The CDR3 length is 14 residues. The CDR3 region is CASSRVTDTGELFF. Written as DNA, the CDR3 is TGTGCCAGTAGTAGAGTTACAGACACCGGGGAGCTGTTTTTT.

DNA for the CDR3: TGTGCCAGCTCACACCGGGACAGATTCCAAGGCAAGAATCAGACCCAGTACTTC. As protein: CASSHRDRFQGKNQTQYF. The chain recombines TRBV18 with TRBJ2-5, with 7 bases matching TRBD1. The CDR3 has 18 residues. J was trimmed by 6 bases and V by 4 bases; bases with no gene match: 20. Germline V gene data show CDR1 as KGHSH and CDR2 as LQKENI.

The J gene is TRBJ1-2, the V gene TRBV2, with D perhaps matching TRBD1 (6 bases). Looked up from germline, CDR1 is SNHLY and CDR2 is FYNNEI. The V end was cut by 2 bases, the J end by 8 bases, with 12 bases between. The CDR3 is 13 residues long. CDR3: CASSEQGKGGYTF. Here the CDR3 DNA reads TGTGCCAGCAGTGAACAGGGGAAGGGCGGCTACACCTTC.

This clone has just a few counts. The chain couples TRBV4-3 to TRBJ1-6; D is uncertain. There are 15 residues in the CDR3. Germline V gene data show CDR1 as LGHNA and CDR2 as YSLEER. V was clipped by 0 bases and J by 6 bases, with 9 bases between them. The CDR3 protein is CASSQDGGVNSPLHF. The CDR3 nucleotides are TGCGCCAGCAGCCAAGATGGAGGTGTTAATTCACCCCTCCACTTT.

This sequence joins TRBV7-2 and TRBJ2-1; no firm D call. V was shortened by 0 bases and J by 0 bases, with 6 bases between the two germline ends. The germline V gene has CDR1 SGHTA and CDR2 FQGNSA. CDR3 length equals 15 residues. The CDR3 spells CASSLAVSSYNEQFF. In DNA, the CDR3 is TGTGCCAGCAGCTTAGCGGTTAGCTCCTACAATGAGCAGTTCTTC.

The gene calls are TRBV11-2 and TRBJ1-2; D is unresolved. With 3 bases removed from V and 2 bases from J, the gap between germline ends came to 13 bases. Germline CDR1 and CDR2: SGHAT and FQNNGV. This CDR3 spans 15 amino acids. The CDR3 nucleotides read TGTGCCAGCAGCTTCCTAGGACGGAGGAACTATGGCTACACCTTC. Its protein is CASSFLGRRNYGYTF.